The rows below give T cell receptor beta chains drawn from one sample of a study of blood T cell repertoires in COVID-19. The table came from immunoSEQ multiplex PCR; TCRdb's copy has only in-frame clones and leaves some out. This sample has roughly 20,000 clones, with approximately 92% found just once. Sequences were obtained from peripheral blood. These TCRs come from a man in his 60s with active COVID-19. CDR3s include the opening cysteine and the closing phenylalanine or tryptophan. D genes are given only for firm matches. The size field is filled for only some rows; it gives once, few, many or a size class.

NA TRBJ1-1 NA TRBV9 CASSFSGNTEAFF TGTGCCAGCAGCTTTAGCGGTAACACTGAAGCTTTCTTT
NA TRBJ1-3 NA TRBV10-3 CAISENPPGGGNTIYF TGTGCCATCAGTGAGAATCCTCCGGGGGGAGGAAACACCATATATTTT
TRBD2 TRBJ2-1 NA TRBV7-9 CASSLYGTSGPYNEQFF TGTGCCAGCAGCTTATACGGGACTAGCGGGCCGTACAATGAGCAGTTCTTC
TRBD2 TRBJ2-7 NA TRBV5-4 CASRPGRDRYEQYF TGTGCCAGCAGGCCGGGGAGGGACCGCTACGAGCAGTACTTC
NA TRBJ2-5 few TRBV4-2 CASSQGTNRGAQETQYF TGTGCCAGCAGCCAAGGTACGAATCGCGGGGCCCAAGAGACCCAGTACTTC
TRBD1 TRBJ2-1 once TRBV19 CASSPRTGSLSYNEQFF TGTGCCAGTAGTCCGAGGACAGGGAGCCTCTCCTACAATGAGCAGTTCTTC
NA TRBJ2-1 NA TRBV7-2 CASSRERGSYNEQFF TGTGCCAGCAGTCGTGAGCGAGGCTCCTACAATGAGCAGTTCTTC
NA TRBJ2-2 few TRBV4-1 CASSRGDTGELFF TGCGCCAGCAGCCGGGGGGACACCGGGGAGCTGTTTTTT
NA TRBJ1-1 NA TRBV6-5 CASSYSIGGGTEAFF TGTGCCAGCAGTTACTCGATTGGGGGGGGGACTGAAGCTTTCTTT
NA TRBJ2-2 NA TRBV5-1 CASSLGGGLPGELFF TGCGCCAGCAGCTTGGGTGGCGGGCTCCCCGGGGAGCTGTTTTTT
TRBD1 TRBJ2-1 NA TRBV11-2 CASSFYSQGANEQFF TGTGCCAGCAGCTTTTATAGTCAGGGGGCGAATGAGCAGTTCTTC
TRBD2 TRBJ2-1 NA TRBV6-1 CASSGTSGRALNEQFF TGTGCCAGCAGTGGCACTAGCGGGAGGGCCTTAAATGAGCAGTTCTTC
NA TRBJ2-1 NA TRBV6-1 CASSVRLAETYNEQFF TGTGCCAGCAGTGTCCGGCTAGCCGAAACCTACAATGAGCAGTTCTTC
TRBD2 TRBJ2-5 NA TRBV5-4 CASSLTSGQETQYF TGTGCCAGCAGCTTAACTAGCGGCCAAGAGACCCAGTACTTC
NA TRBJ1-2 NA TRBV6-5 CASSSRGFGSNYGYTF TGTGCCAGCAGTTCCCGAGGTTTCGGCTCTAACTATGGCTACACCTTC
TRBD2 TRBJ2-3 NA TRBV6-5 CASSYSPRGGRYF TGTGCCAGCAGTTACTCGCCCCGGGGGGGCAGGTATTTT
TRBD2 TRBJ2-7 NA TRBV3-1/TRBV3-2 CASSQPRLAGGLSSYEQYF TGTGCCAGCAGCCAGCCCAGACTAGCGGGAGGGCTTAGCTCCTACGAGCAGTACTTC
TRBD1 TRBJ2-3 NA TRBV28 CASSPTGVGTDTQYF TGTGCCAGCAGCCCGACAGGGGTTGGCACAGATACGCAGTATTTT
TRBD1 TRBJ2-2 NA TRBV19 CAIDRGDTGELFF TGTGCCATCGACAGGGGGGACACCGGGGAGCTGTTTTTT
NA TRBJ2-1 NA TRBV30 CAWSVGSRRSEQFF TGTGCCTGGAGTGTAGGTAGCCGTCGGTCGGAGCAGTTCTTC
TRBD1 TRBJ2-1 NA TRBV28 CASSPLGQGLGNEQFF TGTGCCAGCAGTCCCCTGGGACAGGGCCTGGGGAATGAGCAGTTCTTC
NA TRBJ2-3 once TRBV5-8 CASRPGIHTDTQYF TGTGCCAGCAGACCAGGGATCCACACAGATACGCAGTATTTT
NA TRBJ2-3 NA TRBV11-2 CASKTAYTDTQYF TGTGCCAGCAAAACAGCTTACACAGATACGCAGTATTTT
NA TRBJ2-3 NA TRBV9 CASSVAPFSTDTQYF TGTGCCAGCAGCGTAGCTCCCTTTAGCACAGATACGCAGTATTTT
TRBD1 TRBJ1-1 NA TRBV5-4 CASSLQGARTEAFF TGTGCCAGCAGCTTGCAGGGGGCACGGACTGAAGCTTTCTTT
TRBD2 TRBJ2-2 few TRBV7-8 CASSPLAGGPSGELFF TGTGCCAGCAGCCCCCTTGCGGGAGGGCCCTCCGGGGAGCTGTTTTTT
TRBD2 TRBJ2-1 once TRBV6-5 CASSWDGRATNEQFF TGTGCCAGCAGTTGGGACGGGAGGGCCACGAATGAGCAGTTCTTC
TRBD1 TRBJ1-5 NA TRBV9 CASSPGQGAQPQHF TGTGCCAGCAGCCCAGGACAGGGGGCCCAGCCCCAGCATTTT
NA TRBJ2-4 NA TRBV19 CASSIDTWAPGEIQYF TGTGCCAGTAGTATAGATACGTGGGCCCCAGGGGAAATTCAGTACTTC
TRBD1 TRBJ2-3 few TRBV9 CASSVARDRLELDTQYF TGTGCCAGCAGCGTAGCCCGGGACAGGCTAGAATTAGATACGCAGTATTTT
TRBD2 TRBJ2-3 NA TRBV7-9 CASSWSAGGPGDTQYF TGTGCCAGCAGCTGGTCGGCGGGAGGGCCAGGAGATACGCAGTATTTT
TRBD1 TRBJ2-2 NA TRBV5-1 CASSLGLGDRGELFF TGCGCCAGCAGCTTGGGACTCGGGGACAGAGGGGAGCTGTTTTTT
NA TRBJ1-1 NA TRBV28 CASSLSEPVNTEAFF TGTGCCAGCAGTTTGAGCGAGCCAGTGAACACTGAAGCTTTCTTT
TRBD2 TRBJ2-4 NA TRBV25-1 CASSESTSRDIQYF TGTGCCAGCAGTGAATCGACTAGCCGGGACATTCAGTACTTC
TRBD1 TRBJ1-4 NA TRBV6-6 CASSWGQGAANEKLFF TGTGCCAGCAGTTGGGGACAGGGGGCAGCTAATGAAAAACTGTTTTTT
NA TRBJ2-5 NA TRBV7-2 CASATRSETQYF TGTGCCAGCGCAACGAGGTCGGAGACCCAGTACTTC
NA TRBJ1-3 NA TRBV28 CASSLPASSGNTIYF TGTGCCAGCAGTTTGCCCGCGAGCTCTGGAAACACCATATATTTT
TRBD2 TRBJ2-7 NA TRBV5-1 CASARSGGLAGNYEQYF TGCGCCAGCGCCAGATCGGGCGGACTAGCGGGAAACTACGAGCAGTACTTC
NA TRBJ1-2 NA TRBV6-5 CASSTGNGYTF TGTGCCAGCAGTACAGGGAATGGCTACACCTTC
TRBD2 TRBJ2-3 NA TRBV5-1 CASSLTSALADTQYF TGCGCCAGCAGCTTAACTAGCGCTTTGGCAGATACGCAGTATTTT
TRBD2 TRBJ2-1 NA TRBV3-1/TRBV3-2 CASSPIAGEGEQFF TGTGCCAGCAGCCCCATAGCGGGAGAGGGTGAGCAGTTCTTC
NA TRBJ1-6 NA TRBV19 CASSTRQDSPLHF TGTGCCAGTAGTACCCGACAGGATTCACCCCTCCACTTT
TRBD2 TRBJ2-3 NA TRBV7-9 CASSDKRGGVPDTQYF TGTGCCAGCAGCGACAAGCGTGGGGGGGTACCAGATACGCAGTATTTT
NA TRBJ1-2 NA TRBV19 CASKLNSRLILGYTF TGTGCCAGTAAATTGAACTCGCGGCTAATCCTCGGCTACACCTTC
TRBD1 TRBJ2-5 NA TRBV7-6 CASSLAPDRRIGETQYF TGTGCCAGCAGCTTAGCTCCGGACAGGCGAATAGGGGAGACCCAGTACTTC
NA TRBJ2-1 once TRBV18 CASSPAGSYNEQFF TGTGCCAGCTCCCCTGCGGGCTCCTACAATGAGCAGTTCTTC
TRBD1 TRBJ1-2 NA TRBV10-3 CAIGTGIGYTF TGTGCCATCGGGACAGGGATTGGCTACACCTTC
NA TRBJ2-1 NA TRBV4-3 CASSHGTHYNEQFF TGCGCCAGCAGCCACGGGACACATTACAATGAGCAGTTCTTC
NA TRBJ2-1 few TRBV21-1 CASSKARQGRGNEQFF TGTGCCAGCAGCAAAGCGCGGCAGGGCAGGGGCAATGAGCAGTTCTTC
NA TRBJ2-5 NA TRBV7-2 CASSLGPRAGSATQYF TGTGCCAGCAGCTTAGGTCCGCGGGCCGGGAGCGCGACCCAGTACTTC
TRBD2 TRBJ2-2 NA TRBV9 CASSFTSLAATGTGELFF TGTGCCAGCAGCTTCACATCACTAGCGGCTACGGGAACCGGGGAGCTGTTTTTT
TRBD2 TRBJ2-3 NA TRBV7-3 CASRLSGGPRADTQYF TGTGCCAGCAGACTAAGCGGGGGTCCCCGAGCAGATACGCAGTATTTT
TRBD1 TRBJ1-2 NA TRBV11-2 CASSLDRYYGYTF TGTGCCAGCAGCTTGGACAGGTACTATGGCTACACCTTC
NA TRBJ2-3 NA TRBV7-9 CASSLWTDTQYF TGTGCCAGCAGCCTATGGACAGATACGCAGTATTTT
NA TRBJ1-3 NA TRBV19 CASSRAQGNTIYF TGTGCCAGTAGTAGGGCACAGGGAAACACCATATATTTT
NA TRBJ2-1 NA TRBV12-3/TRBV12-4 CASSQSRNEQFF TGTGCCAGCAGTCAGTCGCGGAATGAGCAGTTCTTC
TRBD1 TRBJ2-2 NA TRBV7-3 CASSFQRLGTGPGELFF TGTGCCAGCAGTTTCCAACGGTTAGGGACAGGGCCCGGGGAGCTGTTTTTT
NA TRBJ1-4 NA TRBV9 CASSWGRGGSEKLFF TGTGCCAGCAGCTGGGGCAGGGGCGGGAGTGAAAAACTGTTTTTT
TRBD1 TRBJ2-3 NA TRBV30 CAWSVGQQTDTQYF TGTGCCTGGAGTGTGGGACAGCAGACGGATACGCAGTATTTT